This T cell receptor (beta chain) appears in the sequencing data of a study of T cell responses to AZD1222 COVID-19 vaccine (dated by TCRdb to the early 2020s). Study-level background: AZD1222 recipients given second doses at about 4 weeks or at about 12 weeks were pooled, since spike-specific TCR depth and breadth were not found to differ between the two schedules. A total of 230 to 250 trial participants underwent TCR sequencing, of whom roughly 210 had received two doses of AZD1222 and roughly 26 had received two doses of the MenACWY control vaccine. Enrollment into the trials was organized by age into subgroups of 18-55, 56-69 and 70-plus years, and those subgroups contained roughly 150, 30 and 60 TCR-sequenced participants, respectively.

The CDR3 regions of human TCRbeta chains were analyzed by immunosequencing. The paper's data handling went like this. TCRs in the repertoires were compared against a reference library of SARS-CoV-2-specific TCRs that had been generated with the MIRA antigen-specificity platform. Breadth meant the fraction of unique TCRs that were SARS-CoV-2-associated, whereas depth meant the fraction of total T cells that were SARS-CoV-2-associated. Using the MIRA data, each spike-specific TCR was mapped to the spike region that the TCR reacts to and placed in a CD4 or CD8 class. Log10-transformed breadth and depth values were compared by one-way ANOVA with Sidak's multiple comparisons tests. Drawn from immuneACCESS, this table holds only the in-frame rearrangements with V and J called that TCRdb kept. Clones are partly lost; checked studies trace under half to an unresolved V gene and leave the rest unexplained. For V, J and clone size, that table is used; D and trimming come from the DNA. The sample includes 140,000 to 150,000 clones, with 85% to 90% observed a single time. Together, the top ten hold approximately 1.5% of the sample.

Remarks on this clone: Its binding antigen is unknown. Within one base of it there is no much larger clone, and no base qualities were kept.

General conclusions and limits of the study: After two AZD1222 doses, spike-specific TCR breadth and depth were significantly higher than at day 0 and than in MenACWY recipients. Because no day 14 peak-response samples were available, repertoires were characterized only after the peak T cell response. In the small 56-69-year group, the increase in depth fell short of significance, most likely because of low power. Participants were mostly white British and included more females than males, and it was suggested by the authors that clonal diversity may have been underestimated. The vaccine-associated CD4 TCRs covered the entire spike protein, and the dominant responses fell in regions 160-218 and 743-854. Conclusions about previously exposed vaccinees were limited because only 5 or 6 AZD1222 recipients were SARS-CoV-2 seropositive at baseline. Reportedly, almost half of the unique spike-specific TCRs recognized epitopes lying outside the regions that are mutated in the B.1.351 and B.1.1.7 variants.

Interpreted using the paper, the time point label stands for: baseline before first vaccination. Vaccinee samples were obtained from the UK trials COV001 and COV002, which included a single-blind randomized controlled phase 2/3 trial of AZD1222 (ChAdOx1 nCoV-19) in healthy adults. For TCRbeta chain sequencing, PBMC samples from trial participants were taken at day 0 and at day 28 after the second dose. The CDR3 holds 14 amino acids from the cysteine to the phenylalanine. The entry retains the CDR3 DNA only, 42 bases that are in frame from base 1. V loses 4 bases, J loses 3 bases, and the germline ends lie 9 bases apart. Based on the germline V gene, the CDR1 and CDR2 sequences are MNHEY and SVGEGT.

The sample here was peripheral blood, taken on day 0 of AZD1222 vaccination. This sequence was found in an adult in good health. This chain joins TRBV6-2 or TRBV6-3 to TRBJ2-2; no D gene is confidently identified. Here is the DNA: TGTGCCAGCAGTTTAGACTCCTACACCGGGGAGCTGTTTTTT. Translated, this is CASSLDSYTGELFF.